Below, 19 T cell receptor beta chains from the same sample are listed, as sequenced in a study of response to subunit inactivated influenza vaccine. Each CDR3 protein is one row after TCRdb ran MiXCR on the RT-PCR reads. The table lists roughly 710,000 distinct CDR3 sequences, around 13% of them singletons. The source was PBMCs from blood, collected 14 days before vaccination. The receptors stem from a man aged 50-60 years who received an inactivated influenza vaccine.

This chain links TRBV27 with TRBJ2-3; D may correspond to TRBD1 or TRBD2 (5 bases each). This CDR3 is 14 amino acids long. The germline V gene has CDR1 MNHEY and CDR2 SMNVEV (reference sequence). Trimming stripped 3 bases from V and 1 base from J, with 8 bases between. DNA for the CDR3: TGTGCCAGCAGTTTTCTGGGGGGCACAGATACGCAGTATTTT. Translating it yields CASSFLGGTDTQYF.

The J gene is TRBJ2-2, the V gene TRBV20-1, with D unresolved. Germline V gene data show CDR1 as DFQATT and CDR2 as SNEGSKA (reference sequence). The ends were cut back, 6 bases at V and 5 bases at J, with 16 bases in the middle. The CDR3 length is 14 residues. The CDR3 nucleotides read TGCAGTGCCTGCAGAGACCTGAGAACCGGGGAGCTGTTTTTT. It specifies CSACRDLRTGELFF.

The DNA of the CDR3 is TGTGCCAGCAGTTTATCTTTAGCGGGAGTTTCCAATGAGCAGTTCTTC. This sequence encodes CASSLSLAGVSNEQFF. This chain joins TRBV12-3 or TRBV12-4 and TRBJ2-1; 9 bases are shared with TRBD2. This CDR3 comprises 16 residues. Trimming took 2 bases from V and 6 from J; bases not matched to a gene: 8.

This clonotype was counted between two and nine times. The CDR3 sequence is CATSRAATGVGNTIYF. As DNA, the CDR3 is TGTGCCACCAGCAGAGCCGCCACCGGAGTGGGAAACACCATATATTTT. The chain employs TRBV15 and TRBJ1-3; D unclear. The V end was cut by 1 base, the J end by 4 bases, with 14 bases between. The V gene's germline CDR1 is LNHNV and CDR2 YYDKDF (reference sequence). This CDR3 has 16 residues.

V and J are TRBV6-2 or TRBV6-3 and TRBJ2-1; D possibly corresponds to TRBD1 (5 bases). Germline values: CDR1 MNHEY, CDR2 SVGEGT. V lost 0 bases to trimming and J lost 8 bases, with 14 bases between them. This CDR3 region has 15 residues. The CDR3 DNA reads TGTGCCAGCAGTTACTCGAGGATGGACATAGATGAGCAGTTCTTC. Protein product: CASSYSRMDIDEQFF.

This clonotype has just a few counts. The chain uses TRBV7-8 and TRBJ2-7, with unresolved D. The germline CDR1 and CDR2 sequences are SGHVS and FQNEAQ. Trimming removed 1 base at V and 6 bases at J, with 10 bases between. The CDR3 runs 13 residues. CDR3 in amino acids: CASSLERVGEQYF. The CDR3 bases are TGTGCCAGCAGCTTAGAAAGGGTCGGCGAGCAGTACTTC.

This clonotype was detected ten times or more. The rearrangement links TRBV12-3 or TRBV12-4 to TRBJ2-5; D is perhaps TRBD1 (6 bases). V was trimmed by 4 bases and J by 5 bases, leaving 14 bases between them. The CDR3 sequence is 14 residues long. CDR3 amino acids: CASSSTRGRETQYF. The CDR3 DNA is TGTGCCAGCAGTTCCACCAGGGGAAGGGAGACCCAGTACTTC.

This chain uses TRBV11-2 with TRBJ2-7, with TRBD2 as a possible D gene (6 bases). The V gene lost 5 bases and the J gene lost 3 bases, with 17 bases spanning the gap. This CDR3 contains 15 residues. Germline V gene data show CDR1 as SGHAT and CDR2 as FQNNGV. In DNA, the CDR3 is TGTGCCAGCAGCAGAGGCGGGACGGGAATCTACGAGCAGTACTTC. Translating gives CASSRGGTGIYEQYF.

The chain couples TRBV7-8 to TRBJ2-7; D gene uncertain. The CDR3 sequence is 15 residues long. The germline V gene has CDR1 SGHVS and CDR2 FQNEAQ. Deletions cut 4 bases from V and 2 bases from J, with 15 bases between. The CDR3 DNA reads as TGTGCCAGCAGCTCCCCCCGGCACGGTGCCTACGAGCAGTACTTC. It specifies CASSSPRHGAYEQYF. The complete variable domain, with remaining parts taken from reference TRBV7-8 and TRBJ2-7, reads GAGVSQSPRYKVAKRGQDVALRCDPISGHVSLFWYQQALGQGPEFLTYFQNEAQLDKSGLPSDRFFAERPEGSVSTLKIQRTQQEDSAVYLCASSSPRHGAYEQYFGPGTRLTVT.

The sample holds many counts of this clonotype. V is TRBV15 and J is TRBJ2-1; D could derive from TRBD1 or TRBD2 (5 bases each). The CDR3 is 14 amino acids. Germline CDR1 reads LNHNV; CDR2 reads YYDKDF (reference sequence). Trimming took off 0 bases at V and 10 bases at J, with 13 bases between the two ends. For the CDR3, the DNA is TGTGCCACCAGCAGAGATACGGGGCCCGGGGAGCAGTTCTTC. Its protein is CATSRDTGPGEQFF. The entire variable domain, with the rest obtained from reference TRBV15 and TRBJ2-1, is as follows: DAMVIQNPRYQVTQFGKPVTLSCSQTLNHNVMYWYQQKSSQAPKLLFHYYDKDFNNEADTPDNFQSRRPNTSFCFLDIRSPGLGDTAMYLCATSRDTGPGEQFFGPGTRLTVL.

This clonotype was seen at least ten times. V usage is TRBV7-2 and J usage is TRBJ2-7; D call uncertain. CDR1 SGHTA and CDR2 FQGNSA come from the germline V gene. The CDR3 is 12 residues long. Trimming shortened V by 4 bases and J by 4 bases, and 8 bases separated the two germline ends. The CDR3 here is CASSSAQYEQYF. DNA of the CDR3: TGTGCCAGCAGCTCAGCCCAGTACGAGCAGTACTTC.

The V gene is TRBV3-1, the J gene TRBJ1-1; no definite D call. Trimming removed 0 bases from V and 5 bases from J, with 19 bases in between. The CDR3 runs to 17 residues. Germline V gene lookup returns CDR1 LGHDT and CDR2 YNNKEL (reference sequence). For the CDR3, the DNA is TGTGCCAGCAGCCAAGATCGCTCCCTTACATGGAATACTGAAGCTTTCTTT. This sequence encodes CASSQDRSLTWNTEAFF.

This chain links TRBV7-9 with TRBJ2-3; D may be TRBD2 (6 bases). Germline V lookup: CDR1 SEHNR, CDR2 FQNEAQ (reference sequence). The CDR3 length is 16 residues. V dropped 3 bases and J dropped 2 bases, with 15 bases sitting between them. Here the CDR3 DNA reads TGTGCCAGCAGCTTTGAGCTTAGCGGATACACAGATACGCAGTATTTT. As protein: CASSFELSGYTDTQYF. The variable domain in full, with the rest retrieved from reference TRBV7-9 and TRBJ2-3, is DTGVSQNPRHKITKRGQNVTFRCDPISEHNRLYWYRQTLGQGPEFLTYFQNEAQLEKSRLLSDRFSAERPKGSFSTLEIQRTEQGDSAMYLCASSFELSGYTDTQYFGPGTRLTVL.

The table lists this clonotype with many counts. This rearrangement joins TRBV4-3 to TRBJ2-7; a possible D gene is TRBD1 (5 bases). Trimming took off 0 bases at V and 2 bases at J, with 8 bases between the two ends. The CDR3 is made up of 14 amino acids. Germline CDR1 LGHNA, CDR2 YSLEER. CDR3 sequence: CASSQDGRAYEQYF. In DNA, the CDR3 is TGCGCCAGCAGCCAAGACGGCAGGGCCTACGAGCAGTACTTC.

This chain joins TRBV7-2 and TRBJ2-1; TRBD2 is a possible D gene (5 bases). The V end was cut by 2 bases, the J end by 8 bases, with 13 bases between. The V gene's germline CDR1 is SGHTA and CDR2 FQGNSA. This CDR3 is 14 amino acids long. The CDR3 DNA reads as TGTGCCAGCAGCTTATATACCGTCGGGGATGAGCAGTTCTTC. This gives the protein CASSLYTVGDEQFF.

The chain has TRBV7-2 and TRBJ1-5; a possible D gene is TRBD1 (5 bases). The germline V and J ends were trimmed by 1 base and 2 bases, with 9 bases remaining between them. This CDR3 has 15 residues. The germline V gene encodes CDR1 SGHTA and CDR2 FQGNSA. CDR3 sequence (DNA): TGTGCCAGCAGCTTAGTTCAGGGTGGCAATCAGCCCCAGCATTTT. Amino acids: CASSLVQGGNQPQHF.

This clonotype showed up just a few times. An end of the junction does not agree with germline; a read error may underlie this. The chain's CDR3 is CSARDRQYRREQFF. CDR3 DNA: TGCAGTGCAAGAGACAGACAGTATCGGAGGGAGCAGTTCTTC. The genes are TRBV20-1 and TRBJ2-1; TRBD1 or TRBD2 may be the D gene (5 bases each). Germline V gives CDR1 DFQATT, CDR2 SNEGSKA (reference sequence). The CDR3 totals 14 residues.

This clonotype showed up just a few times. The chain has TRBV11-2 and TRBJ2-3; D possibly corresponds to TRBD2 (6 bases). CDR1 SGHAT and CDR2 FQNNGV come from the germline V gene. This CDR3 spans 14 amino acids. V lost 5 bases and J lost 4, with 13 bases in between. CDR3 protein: CASSGASAADTQYF. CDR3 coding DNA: TGTGCCAGCAGCGGGGCTAGCGCGGCAGATACGCAGTATTTT.

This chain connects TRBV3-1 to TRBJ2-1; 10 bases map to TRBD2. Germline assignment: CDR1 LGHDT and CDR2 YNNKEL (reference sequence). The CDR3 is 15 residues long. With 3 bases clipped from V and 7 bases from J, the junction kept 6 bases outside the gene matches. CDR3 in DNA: TGTGCCAGCAGCCAGGTAGCGGGGGGAAATAATGAGCAGTTCTTC. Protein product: CASSQVAGGNNEQFF.